The following is a TCR beta chain sequence with its context. Assay: immunoSEQ multiplex PCR; the TCRdb copy retains only in-frame clones and omits some. The sample holds 150,000 to 200,000 clones, roughly 88% seen once. The data were obtained in a study of blood T cell repertoires in COVID-19. Germline CDR1 and CDR2: MNHEY and SMNVEV (reference sequence). Trimming removed 1 base from V and 0 bases from J, with 11 bases in between. The CDR3 has 16 residues. This clonotype was sampled from a woman in her sixties with acute or convalescent COVID-19. The chain uses TRBV27 and TRBJ2-3; possibly TRBD2 for D (5 bases). Sequenced sample: peripheral blood. The CDR3 is CASSLYFGESTDTQYF. CDR3 DNA sequence: TGTGCCAGCAGTTTATATTTCGGGGAAAGCACAGATACGCAGTATTTT.